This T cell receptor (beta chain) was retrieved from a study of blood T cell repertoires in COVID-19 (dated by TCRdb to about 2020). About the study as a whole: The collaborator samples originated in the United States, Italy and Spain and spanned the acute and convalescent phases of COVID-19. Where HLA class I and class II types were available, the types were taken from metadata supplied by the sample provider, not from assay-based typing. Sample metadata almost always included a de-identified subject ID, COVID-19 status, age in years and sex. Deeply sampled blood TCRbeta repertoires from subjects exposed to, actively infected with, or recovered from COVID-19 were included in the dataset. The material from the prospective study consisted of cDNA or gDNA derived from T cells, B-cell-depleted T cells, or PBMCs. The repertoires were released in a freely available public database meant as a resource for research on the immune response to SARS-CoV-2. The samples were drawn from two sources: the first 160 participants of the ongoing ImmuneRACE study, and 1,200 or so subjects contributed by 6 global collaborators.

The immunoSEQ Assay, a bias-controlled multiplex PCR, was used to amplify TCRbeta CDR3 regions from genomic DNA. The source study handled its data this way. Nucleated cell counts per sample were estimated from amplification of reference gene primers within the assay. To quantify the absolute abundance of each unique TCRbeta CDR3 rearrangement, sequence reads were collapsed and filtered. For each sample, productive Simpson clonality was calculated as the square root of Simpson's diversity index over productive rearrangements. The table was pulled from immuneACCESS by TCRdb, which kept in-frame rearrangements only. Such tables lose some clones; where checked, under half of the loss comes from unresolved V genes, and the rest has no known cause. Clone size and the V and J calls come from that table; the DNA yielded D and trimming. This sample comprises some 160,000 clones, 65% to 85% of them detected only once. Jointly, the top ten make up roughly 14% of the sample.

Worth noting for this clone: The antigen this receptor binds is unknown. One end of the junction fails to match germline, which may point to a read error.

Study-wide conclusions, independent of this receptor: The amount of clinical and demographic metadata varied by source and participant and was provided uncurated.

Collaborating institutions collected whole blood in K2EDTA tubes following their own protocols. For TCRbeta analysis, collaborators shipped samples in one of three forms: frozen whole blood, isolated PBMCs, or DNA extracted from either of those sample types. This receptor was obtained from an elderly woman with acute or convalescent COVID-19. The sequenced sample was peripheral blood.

The sequence in DNA is TGTGCCAGCAGTTCCCGAGGGAGGTATAGTTCACCCCTCCACTTT. This codes for CASSSRGRYSSPLHF. The chain uses TRBV6-6 and TRBJ1-6, with the D segment identity uncertain. The CDR3 starts with the cysteine, ends with the phenylalanine, and has 15 residues. Of all the DNA, just the CDR3 is kept, 45 bases in frame from base 1. Reading the germline V gene (reference sequence) gives CDR1 MNHNY and CDR2 SVGAGI.